This T cell receptor beta chain is drawn from a study of OX40 agonist ivuxolimab in advanced cancers. Study at large: Patients received the agonistic anti-OX40 (CD134) antibody ivuxolimab. General study findings and limits: Some nonresponders additionally presented with little normalized T-cell clonal expansion. Blood T cells, both CD4+ and CD8+, expanded clonally by week 6 at 0.1 to 3.0 mg/kg.

Comments on this clone: The antigen remains unidentified.

Generated by immunoSEQ multiplex PCR, the TCRdb table keeps only in-frame clones and is missing some. The sample yields about 36,000 clones, 70% to 80% seen once. This CDR3 comprises 14 residues. Deletions cut 9 bases from V and 8 bases from J, with 22 bases between. The germline V gene encodes CDR1 SNHLY and CDR2 FYNNEI. The sequence was collected from an adult with an advanced solid tumor such as melanoma, head and neck, liver or kidney cancer. The source was CD4+ or CD8+ T cells sorted from blood, collected in a trial of the OX40 agonist ivuxolimab. The chain has TRBV2 and TRBJ1-2; tentatively, D is TRBD1 (5 bases). CDR3 in amino acids: CASLPSGAMGGYTF. The CDR3 DNA follows: TGTGCCAGTCTACCCTCCGGGGCCATGGGGGGCTACACCTTC.